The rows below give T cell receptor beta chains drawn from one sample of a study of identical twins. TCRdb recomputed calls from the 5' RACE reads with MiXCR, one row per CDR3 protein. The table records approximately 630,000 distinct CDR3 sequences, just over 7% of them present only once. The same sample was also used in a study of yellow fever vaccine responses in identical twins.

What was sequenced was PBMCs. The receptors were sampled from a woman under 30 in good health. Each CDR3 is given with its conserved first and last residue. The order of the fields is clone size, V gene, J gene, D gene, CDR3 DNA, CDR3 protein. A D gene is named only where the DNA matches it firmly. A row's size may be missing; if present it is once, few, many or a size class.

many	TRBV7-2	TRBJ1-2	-	TGTGCCAGCAGCCAAGGGTTGGGAAACTATGGCTACACCTTC	CASSQGLGNYGYTF
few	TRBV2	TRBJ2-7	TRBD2	TGTGCCAGCATCCGACAGGGTGGTAGCGGGGGCCAGTACTTC	CASIRQGGSGGQYF
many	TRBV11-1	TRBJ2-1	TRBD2	TGTGCCAGCAGCCGACTAGCGGGAGTTGGGAATGAGCAGTTCTTC	CASSRLAGVGNEQFF
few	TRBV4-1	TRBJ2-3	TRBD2	TGCGCCAGCAGCCAGCCGGGACTAGCGGGAGGGTCGGGCACAGATACGCAGTATTTT	CASSQPGLAGGSGTDTQYF
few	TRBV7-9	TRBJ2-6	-	TGTGCCAGCAGGGCTACAGCCTCTGGGGCCAACGTCCTGACTTTC	CASRATASGANVLTF
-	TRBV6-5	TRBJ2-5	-	TGTGCCAGCAGTTACGGACCTGGCGGGGCCCAAGAGACCCAGTACTTC	CASSYGPGGAQETQYF
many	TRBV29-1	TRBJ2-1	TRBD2	TGCAGCGCCTGGACTAGCGGGAGGGGGAATCAGTTCTTC	CSAWTSGRGNQFF
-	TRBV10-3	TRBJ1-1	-	TGTGCCATCAGTGAGTCCTCCGGTCGCGTGAACACTGAAGCTTTCTTT	CAISESSGRVNTEAFF
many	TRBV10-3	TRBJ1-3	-	TGTGCCAGCCTGACCGACTCTGGAAACACCATATATTTT	CASLTDSGNTIYF
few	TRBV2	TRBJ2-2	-	TGTGCCAGCAGTGAACCTAGGAGGGGTTGGGGCGGGGAGCTGTTTTTT	CASSEPRRGWGGELFF
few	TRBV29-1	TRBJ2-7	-	TGCAGCGTTGTATGGGGGAGTGGGTACGAGCAGTACTTC	CSVVWGSGYEQYF
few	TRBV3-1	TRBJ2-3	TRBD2	TGTGCCACTGGAGCGGGGGCCCCCACAGATACGCAGTATTTT	CATGAGAPTDTQYF
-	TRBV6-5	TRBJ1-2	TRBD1	TGTGCCAGCAGTTACTCCCTTAGAGGGGGCGCCGATGGCTACACCTTC	CASSYSLRGGADGYTF
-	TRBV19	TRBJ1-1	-	TGTGCCTCGGGGCAGGTGAACACTGAAGCTTTCTTT	CASGQVNTEAFF
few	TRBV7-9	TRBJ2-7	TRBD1	TGTGCCAGCAGCTTACTGACAGGGAAAAGAACCTACGAGCAGTACTTC	CASSLLTGKRTYEQYF
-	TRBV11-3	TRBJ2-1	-	TGTGCCAGCCACTTCACAGCCCGAGCCTACAATGAGCAGTTCTTC	CASHFTARAYNEQFF
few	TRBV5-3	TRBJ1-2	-	TGTGCCAGGGGCCGCTTTGAGGCATCTAACTATGGCTACACCTTC	CARGRFEASNYGYTF
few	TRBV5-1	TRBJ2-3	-	TGCGCCAGCAGCTTTGGACAAACCGACACAGATACGCAGTATTTT	CASSFGQTDTDTQYF
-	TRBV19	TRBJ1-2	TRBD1	TGTGCCAGTAGTTCGGGACAGCGACCCTATGGCTACACCTTC	CASSSGQRPYGYTF
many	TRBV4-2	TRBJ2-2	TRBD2	TGTGCCAGCAGCTACCGGGAGGGTAATACCGGGGAGCTGTTTTTT	CASSYREGNTGELFF
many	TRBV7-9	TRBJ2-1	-	TGTGCCAGCAGCATTGACAGTTACAATGAGCAGTTCTTC	CASSIDSYNEQFF
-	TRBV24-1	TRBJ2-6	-	TGTGCCACCAGTGATCCGGGGGCTGCGGACTCTGGGGCCAACGTCCTGACTTTC	CATSDPGAADSGANVLTF
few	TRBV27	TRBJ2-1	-	TGTGCCAGCAGTTCGGGCAGGGGGGGATTGAATGAGCAGTTCTTC	CASSSGRGGLNEQFF
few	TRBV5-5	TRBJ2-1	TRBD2	TGTGCCAGCAGCTTGGTAGGGGAGGGCCTTAGTAATGAGCAGTTCTTC	CASSLVGEGLSNEQFF
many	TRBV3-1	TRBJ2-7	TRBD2	TGTGCCAGCAGCCAAGAGGCTAGCGGACCCTACGAGCAGTACTTC	CASSQEASGPYEQYF
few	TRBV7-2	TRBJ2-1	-	TGTGCCAGCAGTCCAGACGTCCGGTCTCATGAGCAGTTCTTC	CASSPDVRSHEQFF
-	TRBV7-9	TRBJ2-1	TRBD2	TGTGCCAGCAGCCCCGCCCCCAGCGGGGGGGCCAATGAGCAGTTCTTC	CASSPAPSGGANEQFF
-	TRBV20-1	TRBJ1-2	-	TGCAGTGCTAGAGATCGGGGGACGATGAACTATGGCTACACCTTC	CSARDRGTMNYGYTF
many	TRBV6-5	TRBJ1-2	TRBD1	TGTGCCAGCAGATATCAGGGGGCGCATCCGTACTATGGCTACACCTTC	CASRYQGAHPYYGYTF
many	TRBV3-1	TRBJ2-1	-	TGTGCCAGCACCACGGACGGAAATGAGCAGTTCTTC	CASTTDGNEQFF
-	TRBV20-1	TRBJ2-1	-	TGCAGTGCTAGTTTGAGACTAGGGGCCTACAATGAGCAGTTCTTC	CSASLRLGAYNEQFF
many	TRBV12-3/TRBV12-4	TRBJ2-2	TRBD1	TGTGCCAGCAGTTTATTCGGGACAGGGCATATCGGCACCGGGGAGCTGTTTTTT	CASSLFGTGHIGTGELFF